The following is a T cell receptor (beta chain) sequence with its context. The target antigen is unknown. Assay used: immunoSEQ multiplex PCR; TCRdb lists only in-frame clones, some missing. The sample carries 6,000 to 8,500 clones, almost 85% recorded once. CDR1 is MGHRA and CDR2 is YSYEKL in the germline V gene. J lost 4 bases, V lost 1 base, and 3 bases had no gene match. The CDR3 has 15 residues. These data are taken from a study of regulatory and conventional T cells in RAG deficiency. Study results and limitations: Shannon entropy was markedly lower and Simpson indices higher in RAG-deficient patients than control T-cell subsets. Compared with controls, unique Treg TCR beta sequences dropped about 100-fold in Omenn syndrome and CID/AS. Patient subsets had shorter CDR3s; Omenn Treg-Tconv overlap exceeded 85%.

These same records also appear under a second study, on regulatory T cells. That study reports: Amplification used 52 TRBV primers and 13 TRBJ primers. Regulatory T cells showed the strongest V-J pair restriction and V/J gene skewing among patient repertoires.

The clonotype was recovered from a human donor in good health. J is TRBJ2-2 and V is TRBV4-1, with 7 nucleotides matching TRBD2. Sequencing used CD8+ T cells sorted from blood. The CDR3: CASSQGGGITGELFF. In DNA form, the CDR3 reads TGCGCCAGCAGCCAAGGGGGGGGTATCACCGGGGAGCTGTTTTTT.